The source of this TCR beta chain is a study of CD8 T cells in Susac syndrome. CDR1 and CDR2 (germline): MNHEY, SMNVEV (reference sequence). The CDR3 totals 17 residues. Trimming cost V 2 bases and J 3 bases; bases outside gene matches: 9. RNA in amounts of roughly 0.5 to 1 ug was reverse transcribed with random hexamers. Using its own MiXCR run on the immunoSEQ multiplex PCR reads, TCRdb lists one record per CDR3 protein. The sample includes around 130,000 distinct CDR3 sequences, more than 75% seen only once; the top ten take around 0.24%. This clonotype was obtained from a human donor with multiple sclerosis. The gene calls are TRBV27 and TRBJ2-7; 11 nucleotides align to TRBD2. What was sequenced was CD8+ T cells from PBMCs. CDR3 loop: CASSLQRLAGRDYEQYF. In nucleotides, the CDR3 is TGTGCCAGCAGTTTACAACGACTAGCGGGACGGGACTACGAGCAGTACTTC.